The clone carrying this T cell receptor beta chain was recorded many times. No antigen is known for it. Active moderate-to-severe ophthalmopathy, Clinical Activity Score at least 3, NOSPECS at least 4, under 3 months' duration. Diagnoses rested on clinical symptoms, serum thyroxine and TRAb, thyroid ultrasound and orbital computed tomography. Fresh peripheral blood, 10 ml, yielded the PBMCs. This CDR3 is 13 amino acids long. Germline-derived CDR1 and CDR2 are SNHLY and FYNNEI. V was shortened by 2 bases and J by 4 bases, with 8 bases between the two germline ends. The entry originates in a study of T cells in Graves' hyperthyroidism and ophthalmopathy. Regarding the study as a whole: Ophthalmopathy was model-predicted a median roughly six months pre-onset.

RNA transcripts gave rise to amplified TCR beta CDR3 regions. Researchers ran a first-round RT-PCR on the TCR CDR3 using the HTBI primer set. Each CDR3 protein gets one entry after TCRdb re-called the multiplex PCR reads with MiXCR. The sample shows about 300,000 distinct CDR3 sequences, roughly 19% of them seen only once. The chain joins TRBV2 to TRBJ1-1; D call uncertain. The sample taken for sequencing was blood. The TCR was taken from a man between 45 and 60 years old with Graves' ophthalmopathy. The DNA for the CDR3 is TGTGCCAGCAGTGAAACGGGTTCCACTGAAGCTTTCTTT. Translating gives CASSETGSTEAFF.